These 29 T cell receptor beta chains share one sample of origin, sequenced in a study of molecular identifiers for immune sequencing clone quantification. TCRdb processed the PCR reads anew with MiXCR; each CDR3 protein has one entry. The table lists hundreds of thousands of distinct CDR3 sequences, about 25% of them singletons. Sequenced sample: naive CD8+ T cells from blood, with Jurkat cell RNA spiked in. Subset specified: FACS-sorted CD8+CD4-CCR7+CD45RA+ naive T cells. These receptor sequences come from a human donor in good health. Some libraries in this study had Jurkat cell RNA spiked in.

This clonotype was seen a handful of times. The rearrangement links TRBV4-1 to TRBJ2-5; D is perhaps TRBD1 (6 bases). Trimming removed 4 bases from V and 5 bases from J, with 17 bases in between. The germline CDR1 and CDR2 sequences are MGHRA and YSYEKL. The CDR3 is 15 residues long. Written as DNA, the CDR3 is TGCGCCAGCAGCCTACTGACAGCCCAGGGGGAGACCCAGTACTTC. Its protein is CASSLLTAQGETQYF.

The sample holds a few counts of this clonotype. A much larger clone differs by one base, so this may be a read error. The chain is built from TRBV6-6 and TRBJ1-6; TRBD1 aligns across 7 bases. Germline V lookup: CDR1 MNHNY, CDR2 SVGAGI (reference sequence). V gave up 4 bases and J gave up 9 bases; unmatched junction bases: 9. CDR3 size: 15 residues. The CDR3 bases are TGTGCCAGCAGTTCTGAAGACAGGGTTAGTTCACCCCTCCACTTT. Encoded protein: CASSSEDRVSSPLHF.

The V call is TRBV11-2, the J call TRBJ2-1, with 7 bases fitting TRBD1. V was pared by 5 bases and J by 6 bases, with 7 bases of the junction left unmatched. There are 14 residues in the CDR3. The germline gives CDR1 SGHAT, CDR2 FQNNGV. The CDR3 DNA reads TGTGCCAGCAGCCTTAACAGGGGTTCCAATGAGCAGTTCTTC. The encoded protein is CASSLNRGSNEQFF.

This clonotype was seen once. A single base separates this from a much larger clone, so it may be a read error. The CDR3 nucleotides read TGTGTCAGCAGCAAGCACGGGGCCTACGAGCAGTACTTC. Encoded protein: CVSSKHGAYEQYF. The chain links TRBV7-6 to TRBJ2-7; perhaps TRBD2 as D (5 bases). Germline CDR1 SGHVS, CDR2 FNYEAQ. The length of the CDR3 is 13 residues.

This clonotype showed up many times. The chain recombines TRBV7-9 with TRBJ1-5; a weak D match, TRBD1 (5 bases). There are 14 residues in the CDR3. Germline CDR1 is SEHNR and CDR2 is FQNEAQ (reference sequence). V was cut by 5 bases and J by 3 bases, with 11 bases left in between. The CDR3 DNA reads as TGTGCCAGCAGCGGGGGGGAGAACAATCAGCCCCAGCATTTT. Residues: CASSGGENNQPQHF.

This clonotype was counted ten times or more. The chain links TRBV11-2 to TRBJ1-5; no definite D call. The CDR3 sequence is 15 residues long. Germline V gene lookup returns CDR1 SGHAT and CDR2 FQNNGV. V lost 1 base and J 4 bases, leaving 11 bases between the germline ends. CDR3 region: CASSLGPGTNQPQHF. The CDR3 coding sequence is TGTGCCAGCAGCTTAGGTCCGGGTACAAATCAGCCCCAGCATTTT.

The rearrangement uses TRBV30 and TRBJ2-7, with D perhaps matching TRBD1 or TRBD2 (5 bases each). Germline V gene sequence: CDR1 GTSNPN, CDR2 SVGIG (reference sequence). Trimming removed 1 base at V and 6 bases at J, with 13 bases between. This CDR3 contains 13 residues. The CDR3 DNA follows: TGTGCCTGGAGTGACGGGACCTCTGGCGAGCAGTACTTC. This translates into CAWSDGTSGEQYF. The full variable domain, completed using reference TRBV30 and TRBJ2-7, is SQTIHQWPATLVQPVGSPLSLECTVEGTSNPNLYWYRQAAGRGLQLLFYSVGIGQISSEVPQNLSASRPQDRQFILSSKKLLLSDSGFYLCAWSDGTSGEQYFGPGTRLTVT.

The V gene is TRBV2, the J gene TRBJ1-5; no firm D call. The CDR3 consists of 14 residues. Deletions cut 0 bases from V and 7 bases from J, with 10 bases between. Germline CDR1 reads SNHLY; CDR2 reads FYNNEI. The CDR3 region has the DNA TGTGCCAGCAGTGAAGCGTGCAACCCGCAGCCCCAGCATTTT. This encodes CASSEACNPQPQHF.

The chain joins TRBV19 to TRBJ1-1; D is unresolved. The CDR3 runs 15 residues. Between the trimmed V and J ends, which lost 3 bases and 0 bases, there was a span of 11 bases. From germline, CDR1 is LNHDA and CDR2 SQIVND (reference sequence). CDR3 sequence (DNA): TGTGCCAGTAGTATTTCCAGTCCTTTGAACACTGAAGCTTTCTTT. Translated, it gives CASSISSPLNTEAFF.

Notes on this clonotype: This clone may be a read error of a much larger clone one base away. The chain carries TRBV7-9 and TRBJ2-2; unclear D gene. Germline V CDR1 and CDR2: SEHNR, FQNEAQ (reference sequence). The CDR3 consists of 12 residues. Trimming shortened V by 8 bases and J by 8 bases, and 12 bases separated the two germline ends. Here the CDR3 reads CASGSVTGELFF. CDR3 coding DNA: TGTGCCAGCGGCTCAGTTACAGGGGAGCTGTTTTTT.

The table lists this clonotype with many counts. The DNA of the CDR3 is TGTGCCAGCAGTTCACACCCACAAGGACGGAACACTGAAGCTTTCTTT. It codes for CASSSHPQGRNTEAFF. This chain joins TRBV28 and TRBJ1-1; D unclear. Trimming stripped 4 bases from V and 1 base from J, with 16 bases between. This CDR3 is 16 amino acids long. Germline V gives CDR1 MDHEN, CDR2 SYDVKM.

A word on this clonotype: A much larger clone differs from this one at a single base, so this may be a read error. This chain's CDR3 is CASSLTPPVVEETQYF. The CDR3 DNA sequence: TGTGCCAGCAGTTTAACCCCCCCGGTTGTCGAAGAGACCCAGTACTTC. This chain joins TRBV28 and TRBJ2-5; no clear D gene. The CDR3 is 16 residues long. Germline CDR1 MDHEN, CDR2 SYDVKM. The ends were cut back, 2 bases at V and 3 bases at J, with 16 bases in the middle.

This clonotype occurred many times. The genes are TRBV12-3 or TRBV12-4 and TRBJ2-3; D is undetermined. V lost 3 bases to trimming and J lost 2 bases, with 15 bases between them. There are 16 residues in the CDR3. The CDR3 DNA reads TGTGCCAGCAGTTTCACCTTCGGACCTAACACAGATACGCAGTATTTT. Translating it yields CASSFTFGPNTDTQYF.

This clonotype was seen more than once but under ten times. The CDR3 nucleotides are TGTGCCAGCAGCGTTAGGGGGGTACTCTCTGGGGCCAACGTCCTGACTTTC. Translating it yields CASSVRGVLSGANVLTF. J is TRBJ2-6 and V is TRBV27; possibly TRBD1 or TRBD2 for D (6 bases each). There are 17 residues in the CDR3. Germline V gene sequence: CDR1 MNHEY, CDR2 SMNVEV (reference sequence). Trimming left V 6 bases short and J 0 bases short, with 15 bases between.

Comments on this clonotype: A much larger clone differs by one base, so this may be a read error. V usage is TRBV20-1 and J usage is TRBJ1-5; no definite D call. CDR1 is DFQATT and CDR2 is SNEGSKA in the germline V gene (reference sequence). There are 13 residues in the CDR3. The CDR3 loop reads CSATDISNQLQHF. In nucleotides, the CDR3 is TGCAGTGCTACCGACATTAGCAATCAGCTCCAGCATTTT.

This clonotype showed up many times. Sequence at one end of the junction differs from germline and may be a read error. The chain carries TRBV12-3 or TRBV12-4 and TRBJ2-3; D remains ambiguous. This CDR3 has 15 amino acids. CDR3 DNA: TGTGCCAGCAGCTTAGGAGTTAGGAACACAGATACGCAGTATTTT. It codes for CASSLGVRNTDTQYF.

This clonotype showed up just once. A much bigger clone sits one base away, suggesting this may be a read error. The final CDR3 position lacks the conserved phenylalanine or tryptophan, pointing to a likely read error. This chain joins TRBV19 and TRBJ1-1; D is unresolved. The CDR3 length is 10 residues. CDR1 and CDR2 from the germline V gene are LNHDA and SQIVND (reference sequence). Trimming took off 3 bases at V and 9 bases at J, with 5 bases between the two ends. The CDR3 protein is CASSMGKAFI. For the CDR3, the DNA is TGTGCCAGTAGTATGGGAAAAGCTTTCATT.

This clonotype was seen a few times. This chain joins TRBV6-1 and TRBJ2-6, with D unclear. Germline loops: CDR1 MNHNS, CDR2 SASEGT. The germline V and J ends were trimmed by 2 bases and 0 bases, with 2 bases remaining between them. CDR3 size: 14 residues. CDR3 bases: TGTGCCAGCAGTGAATACTCTGGGGCCAACGTCCTGACTTTC. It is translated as CASSEYSGANVLTF.

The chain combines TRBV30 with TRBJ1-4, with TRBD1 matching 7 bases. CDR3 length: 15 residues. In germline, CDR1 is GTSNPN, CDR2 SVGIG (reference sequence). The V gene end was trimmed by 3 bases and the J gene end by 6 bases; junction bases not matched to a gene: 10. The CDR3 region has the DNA TGTGCCTGGAGAGGACAGGTCCTCGGATATGAAAAACTGTTTTTT. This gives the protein CAWRGQVLGYEKLFF.

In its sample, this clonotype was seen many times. The CDR3, as DNA: TGTGCCTGGAGGGGACCGTCCGAGCAGTACTTC. This codes for CAWRGPSEQYF. The chain combines TRBV30 with TRBJ2-7; D could derive from TRBD1 or TRBD2 (5 bases each). Germline V gene data show CDR1 as GTSNPN and CDR2 as SVGIG (reference sequence). This CDR3 region has 11 residues. V was pared by 3 bases and J by 6 bases, with 9 bases between.

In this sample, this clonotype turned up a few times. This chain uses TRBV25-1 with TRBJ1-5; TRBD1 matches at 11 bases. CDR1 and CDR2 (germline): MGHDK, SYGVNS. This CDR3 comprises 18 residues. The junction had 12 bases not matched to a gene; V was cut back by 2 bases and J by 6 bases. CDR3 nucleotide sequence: TGTGCCAGCAGTGAAGGACAGGGGGCGCGTAGATGCCTTCAGCCCCAGCATTTT. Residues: CASSEGQGARRCLQPQHF.

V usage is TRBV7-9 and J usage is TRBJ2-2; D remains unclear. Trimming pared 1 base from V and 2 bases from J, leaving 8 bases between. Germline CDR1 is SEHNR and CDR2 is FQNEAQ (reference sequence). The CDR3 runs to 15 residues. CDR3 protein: CASSLVVENTGELFF. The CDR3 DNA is TGTGCCAGCAGCTTAGTTGTGGAAAACACCGGGGAGCTGTTTTTT.

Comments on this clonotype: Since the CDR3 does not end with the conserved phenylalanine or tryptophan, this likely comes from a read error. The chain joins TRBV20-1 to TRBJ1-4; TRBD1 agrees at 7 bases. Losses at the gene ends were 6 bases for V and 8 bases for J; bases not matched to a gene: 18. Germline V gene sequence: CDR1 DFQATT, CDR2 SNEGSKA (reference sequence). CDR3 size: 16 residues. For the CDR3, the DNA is TGCAGTGCCAAACCCTTCGACAGGGTTGTTGGGGAAAAACTGTTTTCT. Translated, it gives CSAKPFDRVVGEKLFS.

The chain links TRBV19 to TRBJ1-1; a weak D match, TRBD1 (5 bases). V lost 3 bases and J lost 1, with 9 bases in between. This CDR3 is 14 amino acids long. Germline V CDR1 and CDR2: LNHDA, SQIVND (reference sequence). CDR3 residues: CASSMGLTNTEAFF. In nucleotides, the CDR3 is TGTGCCAGTAGTATGGGACTGACGAACACTGAAGCTTTCTTT.

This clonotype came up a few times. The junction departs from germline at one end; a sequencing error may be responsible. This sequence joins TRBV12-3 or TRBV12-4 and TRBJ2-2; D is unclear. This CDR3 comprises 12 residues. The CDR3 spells CAGSSNTGELFF. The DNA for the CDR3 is TGTGCCGGCAGCTCCAACACCGGGGAGCTGTTTTTT.

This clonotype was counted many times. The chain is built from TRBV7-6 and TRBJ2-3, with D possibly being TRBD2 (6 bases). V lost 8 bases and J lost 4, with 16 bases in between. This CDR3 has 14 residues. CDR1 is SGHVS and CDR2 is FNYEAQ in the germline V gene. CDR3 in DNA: TGTGCCAGCGGGTGGGCGGGAACTGCAGATACGCAGTATTTT. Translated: CASGWAGTADTQYF.

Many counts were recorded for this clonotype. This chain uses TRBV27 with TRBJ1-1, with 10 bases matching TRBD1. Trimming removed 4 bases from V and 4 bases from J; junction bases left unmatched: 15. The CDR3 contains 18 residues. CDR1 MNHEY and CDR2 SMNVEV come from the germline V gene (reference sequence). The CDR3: CASSSDRDRGYHGTEAFF. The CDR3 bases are TGTGCCAGCAGTTCAGACCGGGACAGGGGATATCATGGCACTGAAGCTTTCTTT.

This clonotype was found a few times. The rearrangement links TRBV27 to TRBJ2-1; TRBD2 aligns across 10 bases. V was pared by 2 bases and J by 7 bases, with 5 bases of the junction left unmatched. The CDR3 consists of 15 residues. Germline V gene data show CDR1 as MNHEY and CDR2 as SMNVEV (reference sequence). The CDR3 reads CASSLQAGGGNEQFF. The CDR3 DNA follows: TGTGCCAGCAGTTTACAAGCGGGAGGGGGAAATGAGCAGTTCTTC.

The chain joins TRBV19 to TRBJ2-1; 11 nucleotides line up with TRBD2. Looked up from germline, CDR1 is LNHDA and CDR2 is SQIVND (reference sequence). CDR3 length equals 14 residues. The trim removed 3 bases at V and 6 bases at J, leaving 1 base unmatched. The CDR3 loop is CASSITSGSNEQFF. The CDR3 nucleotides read TGTGCCAGTAGTATCACTAGCGGGAGCAATGAGCAGTTCTTC.